What follows are 30 T cell receptor beta chains derived from one specimen sequenced in a study of CD8 T cells in Susac syndrome. Reverse transcription of 0.5 to 1 ug RNA was performed with random hexamers. One entry per CDR3 protein results from TCRdb running MiXCR on the immunoSEQ multiplex PCR reads. In the table there are some 160,000 distinct CDR3 sequences, 94% of which are singletons. Material for sequencing was CD4+ T cells from PBMCs. These receptor sequences come from a human donor with Susac syndrome.

The gene calls are TRBV4-1 and TRBJ1-5; TRBD1 is a possible D gene (5 bases). The CDR3 is 17 amino acids. Deletions cut 4 bases from V and 1 base from J, with 17 bases between. The V gene's germline CDR1 is MGHRA and CDR2 YSYEKL. CDR3 loop: CASSPLNGAGSNQPQHF. CDR3 bases: TGCGCCAGCAGCCCTTTGAACGGGGCAGGGAGCAATCAGCCCCAGCATTTT.

The V gene is TRBV6-2 or TRBV6-3, the J gene TRBJ2-1; perhaps TRBD1 as D (6 bases). Germline loops: CDR1 MNHEY, CDR2 SVGEGT. Deletions cut 6 bases from V and 4 bases from J, with 13 bases between. The CDR3 sequence is 14 residues long. The CDR3 DNA follows: TGTGCCAGCAGCCGACACAGGGATTACAATGAGCAGTTCTTC. Residues: CASSRHRDYNEQFF.

The rearrangement uses TRBV30 and TRBJ1-2; D is ambiguous. V was clipped by 8 bases and J by 3 bases, with 16 bases between them. This CDR3 region has 13 residues. Germline V CDR1 and CDR2: GTSNPN, SVGIG (reference sequence). The CDR3 here is CAETPIGHYGYTF. Here the CDR3 DNA reads TGTGCCGAAACCCCTATCGGCCACTATGGCTACACCTTC.

This chain connects TRBV24-1 to TRBJ2-3; either TRBD1 or TRBD2 may fit D (6 bases each). Germline CDR1 is KGHDR and CDR2 is SFDVKD. Trimming took off 2 bases at V and 9 bases at J, with 17 bases between the two ends. The CDR3 loop spans 15 amino acids. CDR3 bases: TGTGCCACCAGTGATTCCAGGACTGCGGGACAAACGCAGTATTTT. As protein: CATSDSRTAGQTQYF.

V and J are TRBV5-1 and TRBJ1-2; D is undetermined. Germline V gene sequence: CDR1 SGHRS, CDR2 YFSETQ. Trimming removed 1 base from V and 1 base from J, with 5 bases in between. The CDR3 extends over 13 amino acids. CDR3 protein: CASSLSDNYGYTF. CDR3 nucleotide sequence: TGCGCCAGCAGCTTGTCGGATAACTATGGCTACACCTTC.

In its sample, this clonotype was seen once. The chain couples TRBV20-1 to TRBJ2-3, with 11 bases that match TRBD2. Trimming removed 6 bases from V and 2 bases from J; junction bases left unmatched: 4. This CDR3 contains 14 residues. Germline V CDR1 and CDR2: DFQATT, SNEGSKA (reference sequence). Here the CDR3 reads CSAVAGGATDTQYF. CDR3 coding DNA: TGCAGTGCCGTAGCGGGGGGGGCCACAGATACGCAGTATTTT.

The rearrangement joins TRBV20-1 to TRBJ2-5; 7 bases agree with TRBD2. CDR3 length: 17 residues. V lost 3 bases, J lost 1 base, and 14 bases stayed unmatched. CDR1 and CDR2 from the germline V gene are DFQATT and SNEGSKA (reference sequence). For the CDR3, the DNA is TGCAGTGCTAGGAGAGATTTGGGGGGGATATCCCAAGAGACCCAGTACTTC. This sequence encodes CSARRDLGGISQETQYF.

The V gene is TRBV12-3 or TRBV12-4, the J gene TRBJ2-1; D call uncertain. This CDR3 contains 16 residues. V was trimmed by 5 bases and J by 0 bases, leaving 14 bases between them. CDR3 loop: CASSLQTPSSYNEQFF. The CDR3 coding sequence is TGTGCCAGCAGTCTCCAGACTCCTAGCTCCTACAATGAGCAGTTCTTC.

This clonotype was observed once. The chain recombines TRBV7-9 with TRBJ2-7, with 9 bases identical to TRBD1. J lost 2 bases, V lost 2 bases, and 4 bases had no gene match. Germline V gives CDR1 SEHNR, CDR2 FQNEAQ (reference sequence). This CDR3 is built from 15 residues. CDR3 sequence: CASSLKGQGPYEQYF. In DNA form, the CDR3 reads TGTGCCAGCAGCTTAAAGGGACAGGGCCCCTACGAGCAGTACTTC.

This clonotype appeared once. J is TRBJ1-6 and V is TRBV27, with 10 bases fitting TRBD1. From germline, CDR1 is MNHEY and CDR2 SMNVEV (reference sequence). CDR3 length: 15 residues. The trim removed 5 bases at V and 8 bases at J, leaving 6 bases unmatched. The CDR3 protein is CASSIRTGGHSPLHF. In DNA, the CDR3 is TGTGCCAGCAGTATCAGGACAGGGGGACATTCACCCCTCCACTTT.

The V call is TRBV29-1, the J call TRBJ2-2; D not resolved. CDR3 length: 13 amino acids. Trimming shortened V by 2 bases and J by 5 bases, and 9 bases separated the two germline ends. Per germline, CDR1 SQVTM and CDR2 ANQGSEA. CDR3 nucleotide sequence: TGCAGCGTTGAACCCTACGAGACCGGGGAGCTGTTTTTT. Translating it yields CSVEPYETGELFF.

The chain is built from TRBV20-1 and TRBJ2-5; 12 bases map to TRBD2. The CDR3 covers 17 residues. V shed 0 bases, J shed 1 base, and the junction held 6 bases outside the gene matches. Germline CDR1 and CDR2: DFQATT and SNEGSKA (reference sequence). CDR3: CSARDRLAGGGQETQYF. The CDR3 region has the DNA TGCAGTGCTAGAGATCGGCTAGCGGGGGGGGGCCAAGAGACCCAGTACTTC.

The chain combines TRBV12-3 or TRBV12-4 with TRBJ2-1; no clear D. The germline V and J ends were trimmed by 2 bases and 7 bases, with 15 bases remaining between them. The CDR3 spans 15 residues. In DNA form, the CDR3 reads TGTGCCAGCAGTTTAAGGCAACTTCTGGGGAATGAGCAGTTCTTC. It encodes CASSLRQLLGNEQFF.

The rearrangement uses TRBV5-4 and TRBJ2-3; D is possibly TRBD1 or TRBD2 (5 bases each). Germline CDR1 is SGHNT and CDR2 is YYREEE (reference sequence). The V and J ends lost 0 bases and 0 bases respectively, with 11 bases between them. The CDR3 consists of 16 residues. The CDR3 bases are TGTGCCAGCAGCTTGGGGGGACCCTCTAGCACAGATACGCAGTATTTT. This gives the protein CASSLGGPSSTDTQYF.

The chain employs TRBV30 and TRBJ1-1; a possible D gene is TRBD1 (5 bases). Trimming removed 4 bases from V and 5 bases from J, with 14 bases in between. The V gene's germline CDR1 is GTSNPN and CDR2 SVGIG (reference sequence). CDR3 size: 13 residues. CDR3: CAWTRGVGTEAFF. CDR3 sequence (DNA): TGTGCCTGGACTCGGGGGGTAGGGACTGAAGCTTTCTTT. Using reference TRBV30 and TRBJ1-1 for the parts outside the CDR3, the full variable domain is SQTIHQWPATLVQPVGSPLSLECTVEGTSNPNLYWYRQAAGRGLQLLFYSVGIGQISSEVPQNLSASRPQDRQFILSSKKLLLSDSGFYLCAWTRGVGTEAFFGQGTRLTVV.

V is TRBV7-2 and J is TRBJ2-1; tentative D call: TRBD1 (6 bases). CDR1 is SGHTA and CDR2 is FQGNSA in the germline V gene. V lost 1 base to trimming and J lost 7 bases, with 11 bases between them. This CDR3 has 14 residues. Here the CDR3 reads CASSLVGTHNEQFF. For the CDR3, the DNA is TGTGCCAGCAGCTTAGTCGGGACACATAATGAGCAGTTCTTC.

The chain uses TRBV29-1 and TRBJ2-1; D unclear. Looked up from germline, CDR1 is SQVTM and CDR2 is ANQGSEA. This CDR3 comprises 10 residues. Trimming removed 4 bases from V and 7 bases from J, with 5 bases in between. Here the CDR3 DNA reads TGCAGCGTTGCGAGAAATGAGCAGTTCTTC. Translating it yields CSVARNEQFF.

The rearrangement links TRBV28 to TRBJ1-2; D is possibly TRBD1 (5 bases). This CDR3 has 12 residues. The ends were cut back, 7 bases at V and 4 bases at J, with 10 bases in the middle. Looked up from germline, CDR1 is MDHEN and CDR2 is SYDVKM. The CDR3 here is CASNKQGYGYTF. DNA for the CDR3: TGTGCCAGCAACAAGCAGGGCTATGGCTACACCTTC.

The CDR3 region is CSATQLRGGNRYNSPLHF. The CDR3, as DNA: TGCAGTGCGACGCAACTGAGGGGGGGCAATCGCTATAATTCACCCCTCCACTTT. The V call is TRBV20-1, the J call TRBJ1-6; TRBD1 might be the D (6 bases). CDR3 size: 18 residues. Trimming stripped 6 bases from V and 3 bases from J, with 24 bases between. CDR1 and CDR2 from the germline V gene are DFQATT and SNEGSKA (reference sequence).

This chain joins TRBV5-1 and TRBJ2-3, with unresolved D. In germline, CDR1 is SGHRS, CDR2 YFSETQ. The CDR3 has 15 residues. The germline V and J ends were trimmed by 1 base and 0 bases, with 9 bases remaining between them. CDR3: CASSLRDLSTDTQYF. CDR3 sequence (DNA): TGCGCCAGCAGCTTGAGAGACCTTAGCACAGATACGCAGTATTTT.

The J gene is TRBJ1-2, the V gene TRBV5-1; no clear D. The CDR3 extends over 14 amino acids. The germline V gene has CDR1 SGHRS and CDR2 YFSETQ. V lost 4 bases and J lost 4, with 14 bases in between. The DNA of the CDR3 is TGCGCCAGCAGCCCCCGTGGGGTTCGCTATGGCTACACCTTC. Amino acid sequence: CASSPRGVRYGYTF.

The chain uses TRBV3-1 and TRBJ1-2, with no clear D. The germline CDR1 and CDR2 sequences are LGHDT and YNNKEL (reference sequence). This CDR3 has 14 amino acids. V was clipped by 4 bases and J by 2 bases, with 11 bases between them. The CDR3 bases are TGTGCCAGCAGCCTCGGACTGACGAACTATGGCTACACCTTC. This sequence encodes CASSLGLTNYGYTF.

The chain recombines TRBV2 with TRBJ2-5; TRBD2 matches at 8 bases. This CDR3 spans 14 amino acids. Trimming at V came to 3 bases and at J to 5 bases, leaving 5 bases not matched to a gene. Germline lookup yields CDR1 SNHLY and CDR2 FYNNEI. CDR3 nucleotide sequence: TGTGCCAGCAGTGATCGGACTAGCCTTGAGACCCAGTACTTC. Encoded protein: CASSDRTSLETQYF.

This clonotype appeared once. V and J are TRBV6-5 and TRBJ2-3; 12 nucleotides line up with TRBD2. Germline V gene data show CDR1 as MNHEY and CDR2 as SVGAGI. The CDR3 is 19 amino acids. V gave up 2 bases and J gave up 2 bases; unmatched junction bases: 11. CDR3 bases: TGTGCCAGCAGTTACCCCAGACTAGCGGGGGAATCCTCCACAGATACGCAGTATTTT. This gives the protein CASSYPRLAGESSTDTQYF.

The V and J genes are TRBV3-1 and TRBJ2-3; no clear D. Trimming took off 4 bases at V and 6 bases at J, with 20 bases between the two ends. CDR3 length equals 16 residues. From germline, CDR1 is LGHDT and CDR2 YNNKEL (reference sequence). The CDR3 sequence: CASSPTRWASQDTQYF. The CDR3 bases are TGTGCCAGCAGCCCGACCCGCTGGGCTAGTCAGGATACGCAGTATTTT.

V gene TRBV30 combines with J gene TRBJ1-3; maybe TRBD1 (5 bases). V was shortened by 4 bases and J by 0 bases, with 13 bases between the two germline ends. CDR3 size: 15 residues. Germline-derived CDR1 and CDR2 are GTSNPN and SVGIG (reference sequence). The CDR3 is CAWNRDAYSGNTIYF. The CDR3 coding sequence is TGTGCCTGGAATCGGGACGCCTACTCTGGAAACACCATATATTTT. The whole variable domain, filled in from reference TRBV30 and TRBJ1-3, reads SQTIHQWPATLVQPVGSPLSLECTVEGTSNPNLYWYRQAAGRGLQLLFYSVGIGQISSEVPQNLSASRPQDRQFILSSKKLLLSDSGFYLCAWNRDAYSGNTIYFGEGSWLTVV.

The chain is built from TRBV3-1 and TRBJ2-7, with a weak D call TRBD2 (7 bases). Germline CDR1 and CDR2: LGHDT and YNNKEL (reference sequence). The V and J ends lost 3 bases and 2 bases respectively, with 11 bases between them. CDR3 size: 14 residues. The CDR3 sequence: CASSHQGTTYEQYF. The CDR3 nucleotides are TGTGCCAGCAGCCATCAGGGGACTACCTACGAGCAGTACTTC.

The V and J genes are TRBV4-3 and TRBJ2-5; D possibly corresponds to TRBD2 (5 bases). Trimming shortened V by 8 bases and J by 5 bases, and 15 bases separated the two germline ends. Germline CDR1 reads LGHNA; CDR2 reads YSLEER. This CDR3 contains 13 residues. CDR3 nucleotides: TGCGCCAGCGCCGAGTTGACGGGGGAGACCCAGTACTTC. Translating it yields CASAELTGETQYF.

This clonotype was counted a single time. The chain is built from TRBV7-3 and TRBJ1-2, with 10 bases that match TRBD1. The CDR3 consists of 14 residues. Germline trimming cut 5 bases from V and 4 bases from J; bases unmatched to any gene: 4. Germline assignment: CDR1 SGHTA and CDR2 FQGTGA. The CDR3 spells CASSPTGGIYGYTF. The CDR3 DNA is TGTGCCAGCAGCCCGACAGGGGGCATCTATGGCTACACCTTC.

This CDR3 reads CASSGRDRLSGANVLTF. The CDR3 DNA reads TGTGCCAGCAGTGGCCGGGACCGACTCTCTGGGGCCAACGTCCTGACTTTC. The chain employs TRBV25-1 and TRBJ2-6; tentatively, D is TRBD1 or TRBD2 (5 bases each). The germline V and J ends were trimmed by 4 bases and 0 bases, with 13 bases remaining between them. Per germline, CDR1 MGHDK and CDR2 SYGVNS. CDR3 length: 17 amino acids.